These 27 T cell receptor beta chains came from one sample sequenced in a study of T cell responses to AZD1222 COVID-19 vaccine. TCRdb's table, derived via immunoSEQ multiplex PCR, lists solely in-frame clones and lacks some. The table shows some 95,000 clones, with roughly nine tenths occurring only once. The source was peripheral blood, collected on day 0 of AZD1222 vaccination. The source of these receptors is an adult in good health.

V is TRBV9 and J is TRBJ2-5, with a weak D call TRBD1 (6 bases). The V and J ends lost 0 bases and 2 bases respectively, with 11 bases between them. CDR3 length equals 15 residues. The V gene's germline CDR1 is SGDLS and CDR2 YYNGEE. CDR3 bases: TGTGCCAGCAGCGTAGGCATCCAGGGGCAAGAGACCCAGTACTTC. As protein: CASSVGIQGQETQYF.

This chain joins TRBV2 and TRBJ1-1; D unclear. This CDR3 is 13 amino acids long. Germline V CDR1 and CDR2: SNHLY, FYNNEI. V was trimmed by 7 bases and J by 0 bases, leaving 9 bases between them. Here the CDR3 DNA reads TGTGCCAGCAAGTTAGATTTGAACACTGAAGCTTTCTTT. Amino acid sequence: CASKLDLNTEAFF.

This chain links TRBV7-6 with TRBJ1-1; D might be TRBD1 (5 bases). Germline CDR1 reads SGHVS; CDR2 reads FNYEAQ. Trimming cost V 8 bases and J 6 bases, with 10 bases left between them. The CDR3 consists of 11 residues. The CDR3 DNA reads TGTGCCAGCGGGGACGCAGCTGAAGCTTTCTTT. Translated: CASGDAAEAFF.

The rearrangement joins TRBV5-1 to TRBJ1-2; D not resolved. Germline V CDR1 and CDR2: SGHRS, YFSETQ. The V end lost 4 bases, the J end lost 0 bases, and 16 bases lay between the germline ends. This CDR3 comprises 16 residues. In DNA form, the CDR3 reads TGCGCCAGCAGCCCGGTTGTTTGGGCTTCTAACTATGGCTACACCTTC. Protein: CASSPVVWASNYGYTF.

The chain links TRBV4-2 to TRBJ1-4; D is possibly TRBD1 (6 bases). CDR1 LGHNA and CDR2 YNFKEQ come from the germline V gene. The CDR3 extends over 13 amino acids. V lost 0 bases, J lost 10 bases, and 9 bases lay in between. CDR3: CASSQDFRGKLFF. The CDR3 nucleotides are TGTGCCAGCAGCCAAGACTTCAGGGGAAAACTGTTTTTT.

In this sample, this clone turned up once. J is TRBJ2-3 and V is TRBV7-2; no clear D gene. The germline V gene has CDR1 SGHTA and CDR2 FQGNSA. V lost 2 bases to trimming and J lost 2 bases, with 5 bases between them. The CDR3 has 13 amino acids. The CDR3 sequence is CASSLQVTDTQYF. CDR3 coding DNA: TGTGCCAGCAGCTTACAGGTCACAGATACGCAGTATTTT. The variable domain in full, completed from reference TRBV7-2 and TRBJ2-3, reads GAGVSQSPSNKVTEKGKDVELRCDPISGHTALYWYRQSLGQGLEFLIYFQGNSAPDKSGLPSDRFSAERTGGSVSTLTIQRTQQEDSAVYLCASSLQVTDTQYFGPGTRLTVL.

The chain joins TRBV9 to TRBJ2-1; D unresolved. Germline lookup yields CDR1 SGDLS and CDR2 YYNGEE. V dropped 4 bases and J dropped 6 bases, with 20 bases sitting between them. The CDR3 sequence is 16 residues long. The CDR3 sequence: CASSPVPRKVGNEQFF. CDR3 sequence (DNA): TGTGCCAGCAGCCCAGTACCAAGAAAGGTGGGCAATGAGCAGTTCTTC.

A remark on this clone: Other DNA sequences of this sample code for an identical CDR3. The chain recombines TRBV20-1 with TRBJ2-7; D unresolved. V was clipped by 7 bases and J by 1 base, with 5 bases between them. There are 10 residues in the CDR3. Germline CDR1 DFQATT, CDR2 SNEGSKA (reference sequence). The CDR3, as DNA: TGCAGTGGCTTATCCTACGAGCAGTACTTC. Translated: CSGLSYEQYF.

In this sample, this clone turned up a few times. The rearrangement joins TRBV12-3 or TRBV12-4 to TRBJ1-5; tentative D call: TRBD1 (5 bases). The V end was cut by 6 bases, the J end by 9 bases, with 15 bases between. This CDR3 has 13 residues. CDR3 in amino acids: CASRGPGPRPQHF. The CDR3 DNA is TGTGCCAGCAGGGGGCCCGGCCCCCGGCCCCAGCATTTT.

The chain is built from TRBV30 and TRBJ1-4; no reliable D call. Trimming pared 0 bases from V and 11 bases from J, leaving 10 bases between. The CDR3 spans 12 residues. Germline V gives CDR1 GTSNPN, CDR2 SVGIG (reference sequence). This chain's CDR3 is CAWSVSGFKLFF. The CDR3 DNA reads as TGTGCCTGGAGTGTATCGGGTTTTAAACTGTTTTTT.

Turning to this clone: A far larger clone is just one base off, so this is likely a read error. This chain joins TRBV12-3 or TRBV12-4 and TRBJ2-7; D not certain. Trimming took off 5 bases at V and 3 bases at J, with 5 bases between the two ends. The CDR3 runs 11 residues. In DNA, the CDR3 is TGTGCCAGCAGTAAGGTCTACGAGCAGTACTTC. Translated: CASSKVYEQYF.

This chain links TRBV12-3 or TRBV12-4 with TRBJ2-5, with D hard to call. The J call may be wrong; the DNA end is better matched by TRBJ2-7. CDR3 length equals 12 residues. CDR3 in amino acids: CASSLALDEQYF. The CDR3 DNA reads as TGTGCCAGCAGTTTAGCCCTAGACGAGCAGTACTTC.

The chain couples TRBV25-1 to TRBJ1-1; 7 bases are a match to TRBD1. V was clipped by 3 bases and J by 4 bases; unmatched bases: 8. The CDR3 spans 15 residues. The germline gives CDR1 MGHDK, CDR2 SYGVNS. Here the CDR3 DNA reads TGTGCCAGCAGTGACGACTCGACAGGGTCCACTGAAGCTTTCTTT. It codes for CASSDDSTGSTEAFF.

The chain uses TRBV9 and TRBJ2-3, with TRBD2 as a possible D gene (5 bases). Germline V gene data show CDR1 as SGDLS and CDR2 as YYNGEE. This CDR3 has 14 amino acids. The V end lost 5 bases, the J end lost 4 bases, and 14 bases lay between the germline ends. Here the CDR3 DNA reads TGTGCCAGCAGTCGAGGACTGGGCGCAGATACGCAGTATTTT. Encoded protein: CASSRGLGADTQYF.

The chain combines TRBV5-1 with TRBJ1-4; 7 positions match TRBD1. Germline trimming cut 4 bases from V and 2 bases from J; bases unmatched to any gene: 2. This CDR3 is 14 amino acids long. Germline CDR1 reads SGHRS; CDR2 reads YFSETQ. DNA of the CDR3: TGCGCCAGCAGCCCGGGACAGACTAATGAAAAACTGTTTTTT. Its translation is CASSPGQTNEKLFF.

The rearrangement uses TRBV7-8 and TRBJ2-1; no clear D. Trimming shortened V by 4 bases and J by 10 bases, and 14 bases separated the two germline ends. This CDR3 is 13 amino acids long. CDR1 is SGHVS and CDR2 is FQNEAQ in the germline V gene. CDR3 in amino acids: CASSSRTTIEQFF. CDR3 sequence (DNA): TGTGCCAGCAGCTCCCGGACCACAATCGAGCAGTTCTTC.

V gene TRBV11-3 combines with J gene TRBJ1-1; D unclear. Trimming pared 5 bases from V and 1 base from J, leaving 5 bases between. The CDR3 is 12 amino acids. CDR1 and CDR2 from the germline V gene are SGHNT and YENEEA. CDR3 protein: CASSGRNTEAFF. CDR3 coding DNA: TGTGCCAGCAGCGGGAGGAACACTGAAGCTTTCTTT.

Points on this clone: A junction end diverges from the germline sequence, so it may reflect a read error. The V and J genes are TRBV3-1 (or the pseudogene TRBV3-2) and TRBJ2-7; 8 bases are shared with TRBD2. Per the germline V gene, CDR1 is LGHDT and CDR2 is YNNKEL (reference sequence). This CDR3 region has 14 residues. CDR3 nucleotides: TGTGCCAGCAGCCGCATCGGAGTAGCGGGGAGCGAGGACTTC. It specifies CASSRIGVAGSEDF.

CDR3 DNA sequence: TGCGCCAGCAGCCACCTACAGGGTGTTTTGTTTTTT. Protein product: CASSHLQGVLFF. The V call is TRBV4-1, the J call TRBJ1-4, with D possibly being TRBD1 (6 bases). The CDR3 runs 12 residues. Looked up from germline, CDR1 is MGHRA and CDR2 is YSYEKL. Trimming cost V 3 bases and J 15 bases, with 14 bases left between them.

The chain links TRBV14 to TRBJ1-2; D might be TRBD1 (5 bases). Trimming removed 1 base at V and 4 bases at J, with 13 bases between. CDR3 length: 15 amino acids. Germline lookup yields CDR1 SGHDN and CDR2 FVKESK. CDR3 amino acids: CASSQGKGSFYGYTF. The CDR3 DNA is TGTGCCAGCAGCCAAGGGAAGGGGTCCTTCTATGGCTACACCTTC.

In DNA, the CDR3 is TGCGCCAGCAGCCACCCCGAATCGGACAGGCGCCCTAACTATGGCTACACCTTC. Translated, it gives CASSHPESDRRPNYGYTF. The chain links TRBV4-1 to TRBJ1-2; 7 bases map to TRBD1. The ends lost 3 bases at V and 0 bases at J; junction bases unmatched: 13. The CDR3 is 18 amino acids. Germline assignment: CDR1 MGHRA and CDR2 YSYEKL.

The V call is TRBV11-2, the J call TRBJ1-1, with TRBD1 identical over 9 bases. This CDR3 is 16 amino acids long. The V segment lost 5 bases and the J segment 8 bases; nucleotides outside the gene matches: 15. The germline CDR1 and CDR2 sequences are SGHAT and FQNNGV. In DNA, the CDR3 is TGTGCCAGCAGCCCCCCCCACGGGACAGGGCCCAAGGAAGCTTTCTTT. This gives the protein CASSPPHGTGPKEAFF.

There are a few counts of this clone. V and J are TRBV4-3 and TRBJ2-5; maybe TRBD2 (6 bases). V lost 0 bases to trimming and J lost 4 bases, with 12 bases between them. This CDR3 is built from 15 residues. CDR1 is LGHNA and CDR2 is YSLEER in the germline V gene. In nucleotides, the CDR3 is TGCGCCAGCAGCCAAGAGGGGGGACCCCGAGAGACCCAGTACTTC. This translates into CASSQEGGPRETQYF.

The chain links TRBV7-6 to TRBJ2-5; tentatively, D is TRBD2 (5 bases). The CDR3 is 14 amino acids. Germline V gene sequence: CDR1 SGHVS, CDR2 FNYEAQ. The V end was cut by 5 bases, the J end by 4 bases, with 14 bases between. Here the CDR3 reads CASSLRTVRETQYF. DNA of the CDR3: TGTGCCAGCAGCCTACGGACTGTTCGAGAGACCCAGTACTTC. The full variable domain, completed using reference TRBV7-6 and TRBJ2-5, is GAGVSQSPRYKVTKRGQDVALRCDPISGHVSLYWYRQALGQGPEFLTYFNYEAQQDKSGLPNDRFSAERPEGSISTLTIQRTEQRDSAMYRCASSLRTVRETQYFGPGTRLLVL.

The chain links TRBV28 to TRBJ2-7; 10 bases fit TRBD1. Per the germline V gene, CDR1 is MDHEN and CDR2 is SYDVKM. Unmatched junction bases numbered 8, after V lost 8 bases and J lost 4 bases. This CDR3 spans 14 amino acids. The CDR3 loop is CASHGQGGEYEQYF. As DNA, the CDR3 is TGTGCCAGCCATGGACAGGGGGGGGAATACGAGCAGTACTTC. Full variable domain (remainder filled in from reference TRBV28 and TRBJ2-7): DVKVTQSSRYLVKRTGEKVFLECVQDMDHENMFWYRQDPGLGLRLIYFSYDVKMKEKGDIPEGYSVSREKKERFSLILESASTNQTSMYLCASHGQGGEYEQYFGPGTRLTVT.

This clone was seen a single time. The chain links TRBV5-1 to TRBJ2-7, with TRBD2 matching 8 bases. Germline V lookup: CDR1 SGHRS, CDR2 YFSETQ. J lost 3 bases, V lost 4 bases, and 6 bases had no gene match. The CDR3 runs to 14 residues. The CDR3 DNA is TGCGCCAGCAGCAAGGGACTAGGTTTCTACGAGCAGTACTTC. Protein product: CASSKGLGFYEQYF.

The J gene is TRBJ1-5, the V gene TRBV7-9, with D perhaps TRBD1 (5 bases). This CDR3 is built from 16 residues. Trimming cost V 7 bases and J 2 bases, with 18 bases left between them. Germline V gene data show CDR1 as SEHNR and CDR2 as FQNEAQ (reference sequence). In nucleotides, the CDR3 is TGTGCCAGCACCCCGTTGTCCTCGGGGGGCAATCAGCCCCAGCATTTT. It translates to CASTPLSSGGNQPQHF.